The TCR beta chain under discussion was sequenced for a study of blood T cell repertoires in COVID-19. Original methodology: Reference gene primer amplification gave estimated nucleated cell counts. TCRdb keeps only in-frame clones here, not all; method: immunoSEQ multiplex PCR. V and J calls and clone size are as listed in that table; D and trimming were resolved from the DNA. The sample yields 300,000 to 400,000 clones, around 90% seen once. Germline loops: CDR1 SNHLY, CDR2 FYNNEI. The ends lost 6 bases at V and 6 bases at J; junction bases unmatched: 8. This CDR3 has 14 amino acids. Cohort 3 donors counted as recovered after two negative PCRs, clearance, or resolved symptoms.

V and J are TRBV2 and TRBJ2-7; 10 bases agree with TRBD1. The specimen sequenced was PBMCs or T cells enriched from blood (not recorded which). This receptor was obtained from a man aged 55 to 70 who had recovered from COVID-19. This chain's CDR3 is CASSVGTGELEQYF. The DNA of the CDR3 is TGTGCCAGCAGCGTAGGGACAGGGGAGCTCGAGCAGTACTTC.